This TCR beta chain comes out of a study of cytomegalovirus exposure and HLA in healthy donors. At the level of the study: Of over 350 genotyped donors, around 80% grouped in the Caucasian-associated ancestry cluster.

PCR employed 60 Vbeta and 13 Jbeta primers. This table comes from immunoSEQ multiplex PCR, and its TCRdb copy is limited to in-frame clones, with some not included. The data show over 75,000 clones, roughly 80% seen once. CDR1 and CDR2 from the germline V gene are SGHTA and FQGNSA. The junction had 7 bases not matched to a gene; V was cut back by 3 bases and J by 6 bases. The CDR3 has 14 residues. This receptor was identified in a man aged 40-49 years in good health and CMV-seropositive. The rearrangement joins TRBV7-2 to TRBJ2-7; 8 positions agree with TRBD2. The sequenced sample was PBMCs. The CDR3 region has the DNA TGTGCCAGCAGCTTCGACCGGACTAGCTGCGAGCAGTACTTC. Amino acid sequence: CASSFDRTSCEQYF.